This T cell receptor (beta chain) was sequenced for a study of blood T cell repertoires in COVID-19. Clones were read by immunoSEQ multiplex PCR, and TCRdb kept only the in-frame ones, dropping some. The sample lists hundreds of thousands of clones, about 90% occurring once. What was sequenced was peripheral blood. The sequence was collected from a woman younger than 45 with COVID-19, enrolled during active disease.

The CDR3 region is CASSYSNARDTQYF. CDR3 coding DNA: TGTGCCAGCAGTTACTCGAATGCGAGGGATACGCAGTATTTT. This chain joins TRBV6-5 and TRBJ2-3; D is unresolved. Germline loops: CDR1 MNHEY, CDR2 SVGAGI. CDR3 size: 14 residues. The ends were cut back, 0 bases at V and 6 bases at J, with 10 bases in the middle.